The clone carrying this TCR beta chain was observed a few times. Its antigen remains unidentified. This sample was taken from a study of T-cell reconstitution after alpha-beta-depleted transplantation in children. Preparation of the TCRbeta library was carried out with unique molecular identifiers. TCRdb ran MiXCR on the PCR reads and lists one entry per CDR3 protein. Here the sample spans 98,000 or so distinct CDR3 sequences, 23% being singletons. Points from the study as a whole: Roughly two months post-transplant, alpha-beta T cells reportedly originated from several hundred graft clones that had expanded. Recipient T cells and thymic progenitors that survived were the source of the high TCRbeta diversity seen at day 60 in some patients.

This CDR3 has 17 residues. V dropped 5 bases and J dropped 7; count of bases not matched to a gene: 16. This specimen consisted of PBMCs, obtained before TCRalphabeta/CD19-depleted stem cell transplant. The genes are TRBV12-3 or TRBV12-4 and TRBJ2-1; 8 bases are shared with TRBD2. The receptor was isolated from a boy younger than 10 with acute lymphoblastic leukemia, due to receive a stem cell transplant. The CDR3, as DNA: TGTGCCAGCAGTCGAACCTTACTAGCGGAGGGGCCGAATGAGCAGTTCTTC. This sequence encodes CASSRTLLAEGPNEQFF.